The present entry profiles one T cell receptor (beta chain) with its context. A J-beta primer mix and a sample-barcoded 5' primer were used in a second PCR of about 6 to 12 cycles. Every cDNA was tagged by a template-switch adaptor with 12 random nucleotides. From the 5' RACE reads, TCRdb called clonotypes with MiXCR, one entry per CDR3 protein. Here the sample spans 1.5 million to 2 million distinct CDR3 sequences, about 28% being singletons. Germline CDR1 and CDR2: MGHRA and YSYEKL. The CDR3 has 15 amino acids. This sample stems from a study of blood T cells in healthy people across ages. V usage is TRBV4-1 and J usage is TRBJ2-4; D remains ambiguous. The end of the DNA fits TRBJ2-5 better, so the J call may be wrong. The source is a woman between 25 and 40 years old in good health. Specimen: blood. The CDR3 DNA reads as TGCGCCAGCAGCCAAGATAGCAACACCAAAGAGACCCAGTACTTC. It is translated as CASSQDSNTKETQYF.